These 9 T cell receptor beta chains came from one sample sequenced in a study of control samples from healthy donors and cancer patients. The assay was immunoSEQ multiplex PCR, and TCRdb's table has in-frame clones only and misses some. There are around 150,000 clones in the sample; 94% occur only once, and 12% to 15% lies in the top ten. Sample: PBMCs. These TCRs come from a man aged 55-75 years with colorectal cancer.

This chain joins TRBV6-5 and TRBJ1-4, with D unclear. Per germline, CDR1 MNHEY and CDR2 SVGAGI. The CDR3 length is 14 residues. V lost 6 bases and J lost 0, with 8 bases in between. CDR3 coding DNA: TGTGCCAGCAGGCCCACAGCAACTAATGAAAAACTGTTTTTT. Protein product: CASRPTATNEKLFF.

This CDR3 is CASSQEGQGSGELFF. The CDR3 nucleotides are TGCGCCAGCAGCCAAGAGGGGCAGGGGTCCGGGGAGCTGTTTTTT. This chain joins TRBV4-3 and TRBJ2-2, with D tentatively TRBD1 (6 bases). This CDR3 comprises 15 residues. V shed 0 bases and J shed 6 bases, with 11 bases lying between them. Germline loops: CDR1 LGHNA, CDR2 YSLEER.

The V call is TRBV27, the J call TRBJ1-1; 10 bases map to TRBD1. Germline-derived CDR1 and CDR2 are MNHEY and SMNVEV (reference sequence). Trimming took 6 bases from V and 0 from J; bases not matched to a gene: 10. The CDR3 sequence is 17 residues long. The CDR3 is CASSKGPGQGMNTEAFF. The DNA for the CDR3 is TGTGCCAGCAGCAAAGGTCCGGGACAGGGGATGAACACTGAAGCTTTCTTT.

The J gene is TRBJ1-1, the V gene TRBV6-6, with D unclear. Per germline, CDR1 MNHNY and CDR2 SVGAGI (reference sequence). This CDR3 spans 11 amino acids. V lost 2 bases and J lost 7, with 5 bases in between. In DNA form, the CDR3 reads TGTGCCAGCAGTTACGACGTTGAAGCTTTCTTT. Its translation is CASSYDVEAFF.

The chain is built from TRBV7-9 and TRBJ2-7; the D gene is possibly TRBD2 (7 bases). The germline gives CDR1 SEHNR, CDR2 FQNEAQ (reference sequence). V lost 7 bases and J lost 3, with 19 bases in between. The CDR3 consists of 15 residues. CDR3 sequence reads: CASIPEGGAFYEQYF. DNA of the CDR3: TGTGCCAGCATCCCCGAGGGGGGGGCGTTCTACGAGCAGTACTTC.

The rearrangement links TRBV2 to TRBJ2-1, with D hard to call. Germline CDR1 reads SNHLY; CDR2 reads FYNNEI. The CDR3 consists of 10 residues. With 8 bases removed from V and 5 bases from J, the gap between germline ends came to 4 bases. The CDR3 protein is CASHDNEQFF. The CDR3 nucleotides read TGTGCCAGCCACGACAATGAGCAGTTCTTC.

The chain recombines TRBV7-2 with TRBJ2-1; the match to TRBD2 covers 8 bases. Germline CDR1 SGHTA, CDR2 FQGNSA. The trim removed 3 bases at V and 5 bases at J, leaving 6 bases unmatched. This CDR3 is built from 15 residues. CDR3 amino acids: CASSFQRGSHNEQFF. The CDR3 region has the DNA TGTGCCAGCAGCTTCCAGCGGGGGTCTCACAATGAGCAGTTCTTC. The complete variable domain, with remaining parts taken from reference TRBV7-2 and TRBJ2-1, reads GAGVSQSPSNKVTEKGKDVELRCDPISGHTALYWYRQSLGQGLEFLIYFQGNSAPDKSGLPSDRFSAERTGGSVSTLTIQRTQQEDSAVYLCASSFQRGSHNEQFFGPGTRLTVL.

The chain uses TRBV5-1 and TRBJ1-1; D possibly corresponds to TRBD1 (6 bases). The CDR3 has 16 residues. CDR1 is SGHRS and CDR2 is YFSETQ in the germline V gene. V lost 3 bases and J 7 bases, leaving 22 bases between the germline ends. The CDR3 nucleotides are TGCGCCAGCAGCTATTTCTCTCGACAGGAGGGGAGTGAAGCTTTCTTT. The encoded protein is CASSYFSRQEGSEAFF.

The chain recombines TRBV24-1 with TRBJ2-3; D is ambiguous. Germline V lookup: CDR1 KGHDR, CDR2 SFDVKD. Trimming left V 4 bases short and J 4 bases short, with 8 bases between. The CDR3 sequence is 13 residues long. CDR3 loop: CATSEGWADTQYF. CDR3 in DNA: TGTGCCACCAGTGAAGGGTGGGCAGATACGCAGTATTTT.